These 27 T cell receptor beta chains originate from one sample sequenced in a study of graft-versus-host responses after intestinal transplantation (dated by TCRdb to the early 2020s). These receptors are not linked to any known antigen. The time point label here, explained by the study, means: cells obtained before transplantation from donor or recipient. The method behind the library was the immunoSEQ multiplex PCR assay. TCRdb re-hosts the immuneACCESS table, in-frame sequences only. Its copies lack some clones; in the studies checked, an unresolved V gene accounts for under half of them, and the cause for the rest is not known. Present in this sample are around 84,000 clones, roughly four fifths of which were seen just once. About a sixth of the sample is taken by the ten largest. Source: unstimulated CD8+ T cells sorted from spleen or lymph node cells, taken before intestinal transplant. The receptor source for this set is a human donor who received an intestinal transplant.

This clone was seen a single time. The chain's CDR3 is CASSAELAGGRNEQFF. The CDR3 nucleotides read TGTGCCAGCAGCGCCGAACTAGCGGGAGGGCGCAATGAGCAGTTCTTC. The chain employs TRBV5-4 and TRBJ2-1; 13 bases are shared with TRBD2. The CDR3 length is 16 residues. CDR1 and CDR2 from the germline V gene are SGHNT and YYREEE (reference sequence). V shed 4 bases and J 6 bases; nucleotides not matched to a gene: 7.

The chain joins TRBV6-5 to TRBJ2-1, with D possibly matching TRBD2 (5 bases). The CDR3 spans 12 residues. V lost 5 bases and J 8 bases, leaving 10 bases between the germline ends. Per germline, CDR1 MNHEY and CDR2 SVGAGI. CDR3 in amino acids: CASSLLDDEQFF. The CDR3 DNA is TGTGCCAGCAGTCTACTAGACGATGAGCAGTTCTTC.

The gene calls are TRBV5-1 and TRBJ1-5, with 10 positions matching TRBD1. V gave up 3 bases and J gave up 6 bases; unmatched junction bases: 6. Germline V gene lookup returns CDR1 SGHRS and CDR2 YFSETQ. This CDR3 has 15 residues. The CDR3 reads CASSSGTGEGQPQHF. Written as DNA, the CDR3 is TGCGCCAGCAGCTCGGGGACAGGGGAGGGTCAGCCCCAGCATTTT.

The chain is built from TRBV9 and TRBJ2-5; 16 bases fit TRBD2. V shed 4 bases and J 5 bases; nucleotides not matched to a gene: 8. Germline-derived CDR1 and CDR2 are SGDLS and YYNGEE. CDR3 length: 17 residues. The CDR3 is CASSLGLAGGPSETQYF. CDR3 DNA: TGTGCCAGCAGCTTGGGACTAGCGGGGGGGCCGTCCGAGACCCAGTACTTC. Variable domain in full (rest from reference TRBV9 and TRBJ2-5): DSGVTQTPKHLITATGQRVTLRCSPRSGDLSVYWYQQSLDQGLQFLIQYYNGEERAKGNILERFSAQQFPDLHSELNLSSLELGDSALYFCASSLGLAGGPSETQYFGPGTRLLVL.

V is TRBV13 and J is TRBJ1-1; tentatively, D is TRBD1 (5 bases). The V end was cut by 8 bases, the J end by 4 bases, with 26 bases between. The CDR3 spans 17 residues. The germline V gene has CDR1 PRHDT and CDR2 FYEKMQ (reference sequence). In DNA, the CDR3 is TGTGCCAGCTCCATCTCGGGGCACAGCATTGTTGGCACTGAAGCTTTCTTT. Amino acids: CASSISGHSIVGTEAFF.

The rearrangement joins TRBV29-1 to TRBJ2-5; D possibly corresponds to TRBD2 (5 bases). V was clipped by 6 bases and J by 1 base, with 21 bases between them. This CDR3 has 16 amino acids. The germline V gene has CDR1 SQVTM and CDR2 ANQGSEA. CDR3 protein: CSVMVASGSFQETQYF. CDR3 nucleotides: TGCAGCGTAATGGTAGCGTCGGGGAGTTTCCAAGAGACCCAGTACTTC.

The V gene is TRBV10-1, the J gene TRBJ2-5, with a weak D call TRBD1 (6 bases). CDR1 and CDR2 from the germline V gene are WNHNN and SYGVQD (reference sequence). V shed 3 bases and J shed 3 bases, with 8 bases lying between them. The CDR3 length is 13 residues. In nucleotides, the CDR3 is TGCGCCAGCAGTGACAGGGGAGAAGAGACCCAGTACTTC. Translating it yields CASSDRGEETQYF.

V gene TRBV5-1 combines with J gene TRBJ1-5, with D uncertain. Germline CDR1 SGHRS, CDR2 YFSETQ. The germline V and J ends were trimmed by 0 bases and 0 bases, with 7 bases remaining between them. The CDR3 has 15 amino acids. The CDR3 DNA sequence: TGCGCCAGCAGCTTGGGAGGCGGTAGCAATCAGCCCCAGCATTTT. Amino acid sequence: CASSLGGGSNQPQHF.

V is TRBV10-2 and J is TRBJ1-2; D unresolved. Trimming removed 4 bases from V and 5 bases from J, with 17 bases in between. CDR1 and CDR2 from the germline V gene are WSHSY and SAAADI. This CDR3 spans 15 amino acids. The CDR3 DNA is TGCGCCAGCAGTGCCACCGTGACAAGTAAATATGGCTACACCTTC. The encoded protein is CASSATVTSKYGYTF.

This sequence joins TRBV16 and TRBJ2-1; no clear D. In germline, CDR1 is KGHSY, CDR2 FQNENV. Between the trimmed V and J ends, which lost 3 bases and 4 bases, there was a span of 10 bases. The length of the CDR3 is 14 residues. The CDR3 loop is CASSQSTVYNEQFF. The CDR3 nucleotides are TGTGCCAGCAGCCAGTCCACAGTTTACAATGAGCAGTTCTTC.

The rearrangement links TRBV27 to TRBJ1-6; D call uncertain. CDR1 and CDR2 from the germline V gene are MNHEY and SMNVEV (reference sequence). Trimming removed 8 bases at V and 0 bases at J, with 11 bases between. This CDR3 has 15 residues. The CDR3 reads CASGEVGSYNSPLHF. CDR3 nucleotide sequence: TGTGCCAGCGGGGAGGTCGGCTCCTATAATTCACCCCTCCACTTT.

The chain is built from TRBV7-2 and TRBJ2-3; D unclear. Germline V lookup: CDR1 SGHTA, CDR2 FQGNSA. The CDR3 contains 13 residues. The V end was cut by 5 bases, the J end by 2 bases, with 8 bases between. CDR3 protein: CASSGEITDTQYF. The CDR3 DNA reads TGTGCCAGCAGCGGTGAAATCACAGATACGCAGTATTTT.

The DNA for the CDR3 is TGTGCCAGCAGTGATTACGAGCAGTACTTC. The encoded protein is CASSDYEQYF. The V call is TRBV6-6, the J call TRBJ2-7; D gene ambiguous. The germline CDR1 and CDR2 sequences are MNHNY and SVGAGI (reference sequence). The CDR3 covers 10 residues. The V gene lost 5 bases and the J gene lost 4 bases, with 3 bases spanning the gap.

The V and J genes are TRBV5-1 and TRBJ2-7; 7 bases align to TRBD2. CDR3 length equals 15 residues. Trimming cost V 1 base and J 2 bases; bases outside gene matches: 6. CDR1 SGHRS and CDR2 YFSETQ come from the germline V gene. CDR3 in amino acids: CASSLRTSKTYEQYF. The CDR3 nucleotides read TGCGCCAGCAGCTTGAGGACTAGTAAGACCTACGAGCAGTACTTC.

This clone came up once. The chain uses TRBV11-1 and TRBJ2-7, with 9 bases fitting TRBD1. The V segment lost 4 bases and the J segment 2 bases; nucleotides outside the gene matches: 6. The CDR3 is made up of 15 amino acids. The V gene's germline CDR1 is SGHAT and CDR2 FQDESV (reference sequence). As DNA, the CDR3 is TGTGCCAGCAGCTGGGGCTGGACAGGGGCCTACGAGCAGTACTTC. It codes for CASSWGWTGAYEQYF. Drawing the rest from reference TRBV11-1 and TRBJ2-7, the complete variable domain is EAEVAQSPRYKITEKSQAVAFWCDPISGHATLYWYRQILGQGPELLVQFQDESVVDDSQLPKDRFSAERLKGVDSTLKIQPAELGDSAMYLCASSWGWTGAYEQYFGPGTRLTVT.

This chain joins TRBV30 and TRBJ2-2; no firm D call. Germline V lookup: CDR1 GTSNPN, CDR2 SVGIG (reference sequence). This CDR3 has 13 amino acids. Trimming removed 3 bases from V and 4 bases from J, with 9 bases in between. CDR3 protein: CAWRPRITGELFF. In nucleotides, the CDR3 is TGTGCCTGGAGACCCAGGATCACCGGGGAGCTGTTTTTT.

The chain combines TRBV7-9 with TRBJ1-2; D gene uncertain. Trimming shortened V by 4 bases and J by 4 bases, and 4 bases separated the two germline ends. CDR1 is SEHNR, CDR2 FQNEAQ, per germline (reference sequence). This CDR3 contains 11 residues. The CDR3 sequence is CASSSSYGYTF. In DNA form, the CDR3 reads TGTGCCAGCAGCTCGAGCTATGGCTACACCTTC.

The rearrangement uses TRBV13 and TRBJ1-4; TRBD1 matches at 9 bases. Germline trimming cut 5 bases from V and 8 bases from J; bases unmatched to any gene: 6. The CDR3 runs 14 residues. CDR1 is PRHDT, CDR2 FYEKMQ, per germline (reference sequence). CDR3 amino acids: CASSTRQGEEKLFF. The CDR3 nucleotides are TGTGCCAGCAGCACCCGACAGGGGGAGGAAAAACTGTTTTTT. Full variable domain (remainder filled in from reference TRBV13 and TRBJ1-4): AAGVIQSPRHLIKEKRETATLKCYPIPRHDTVYWYQQGPGQDPQFLISFYEKMQSDKGSIPDRFSAQQFSDYHSELNMSSLELGDSALYFCASSTRQGEEKLFFGSGTQLSVL.

The chain recombines TRBV7-9 with TRBJ2-1, with 9 bases lining up with TRBD2. The CDR3 length is 15 residues. V shed 4 bases and J 3 bases; nucleotides not matched to a gene: 4. Germline assignment: CDR1 SEHNR and CDR2 FQNEAQ (reference sequence). In nucleotides, the CDR3 is TGTGCCAGCAGCTCCCGACTAGCGGTCTACAATGAGCAGTTCTTC. It encodes CASSSRLAVYNEQFF.

This clone turned up a few times. The gene calls are TRBV5-6 and TRBJ2-5; TRBD1 aligns across 7 bases. V shed 4 bases and J 5 bases; nucleotides not matched to a gene: 8. The germline gives CDR1 SGHDT, CDR2 YYEEEE. This CDR3 is 14 amino acids long. For the CDR3, the DNA is TGTGCCAGCAGCCCAAACAGGGGCCGGGAGACCCAGTACTTC. It encodes CASSPNRGRETQYF.

The chain combines TRBV10-3 with TRBJ2-1, with D unresolved. Germline assignment: CDR1 ENHRY and CDR2 SYGVKD. This CDR3 is 15 amino acids long. Trimming pared 3 bases from V and 9 bases from J, leaving 18 bases between. CDR3 in DNA: TGTGCCATCAGTGAAGTCGGTGAAGGATGGGGTGAGCAGTTCTTC. Its translation is CAISEVGEGWGEQFF.

The chain combines TRBV4-1 with TRBJ2-5; no reliable D call. This CDR3 is built from 14 residues. The V gene lost 1 base and the J gene lost 3 bases, with 9 bases spanning the gap. Germline V gives CDR1 MGHRA, CDR2 YSYEKL. CDR3 DNA: TGCGCCAGCAGCCAAGTCTATAAGGAAGAGACCCAGTACTTC. Translated: CASSQVYKEETQYF.

This clone appeared a single time. V usage is TRBV28 and J usage is TRBJ2-5; perhaps TRBD1 as D (5 bases). This CDR3 spans 13 amino acids. The V end was cut by 6 bases, the J end by 3 bases, with 11 bases between. Germline V gene data show CDR1 as MDHEN and CDR2 as SYDVKM. This CDR3 is CASRFRAEETQYF. The CDR3 region has the DNA TGTGCCAGCAGGTTCAGGGCAGAAGAGACCCAGTACTTC.

This sequence joins TRBV27 and TRBJ1-6; D perhaps matches TRBD1 (5 bases). The CDR3 has 17 residues. Looked up from germline, CDR1 is MNHEY and CDR2 is SMNVEV (reference sequence). The V end lost 1 base, the J end lost 0 bases, and 10 bases lay between the germline ends. The CDR3 loop reads CASSLWDRSSYNSPLHF. The CDR3 nucleotides read TGTGCCAGCAGTTTATGGGACCGGAGCTCCTATAATTCACCCCTCCACTTT.

The chain joins TRBV2 to TRBJ2-3, with TRBD2 matching 8 bases. CDR1 and CDR2 (germline): SNHLY, FYNNEI. Unmatched junction bases numbered 15, after V lost 4 bases and J lost 6 bases. This CDR3 comprises 17 residues. The CDR3, as DNA: TGTGCCAGCAGTGCCGGACTAGCATCGGGTCTATCGGATACGCAGTATTTT. Its protein product is CASSAGLASGLSDTQYF.

This clone showed up just a few times. This chain links TRBV6-6 with TRBJ2-1; TRBD2 aligns across 10 bases. The CDR3 loop spans 15 amino acids. After removal of 6 bases from V and 7 bases from J, the junction contained 9 bases not matched to a gene. Germline V lookup: CDR1 MNHNY, CDR2 SVGAGI (reference sequence). In nucleotides, the CDR3 is TGTGCCAGCAGCCTAATGCTAGCGGGAGAAAATGAGCAGTTCTTC. This sequence encodes CASSLMLAGENEQFF.

The gene calls are TRBV27 and TRBJ2-7, with TRBD1 as a possible D gene (6 bases). The germline V gene has CDR1 MNHEY and CDR2 SMNVEV (reference sequence). CDR3 length equals 16 residues. The ends were cut back, 3 bases at V and 5 bases at J, with 20 bases in the middle. CDR3 sequence reads: CASSFNAGTPGHEQYF. In DNA form, the CDR3 reads TGTGCCAGCAGTTTTAATGCCGGGACACCGGGCCACGAGCAGTACTTC.